This T cell receptor (beta chain) was profiled in a study of T cell responses to AZD1222 COVID-19 vaccine. Produced via immunoSEQ multiplex PCR; TCRdb's table is partial and in-frame only. Among some 130,000 clones listed, approximately 91% were seen once. Second-dose intervals near 4 or 12 weeks were combined. This CDR3 is built from 16 residues. V was trimmed by 5 bases and J by 2 bases, leaving 16 bases between them. Germline V gives CDR1 MNHEY, CDR2 SMNVEV (reference sequence). Study results and limitations: Across spike, vaccine-associated CD4 TCRs were found, dominant at 160-218 and 743-854. Only five or six AZD1222 recipients were seropositive at baseline. The donor group comprised mostly white British people and more females; the analysis possibly underestimated clonal diversity.

For this clone: Its target is not known.

The chain links TRBV27 to TRBJ2-1; D is perhaps TRBD2 (5 bases). Material: peripheral blood, obtained 28 days after the second AZD1222 dose. This clonotype originated in an adult who received the AZD1222 COVID-19 vaccine. The CDR3: CASSSGLPNPYNEQFF. CDR3 in DNA: TGTGCCAGCAGTAGCGGCCTCCCCAACCCCTACAATGAGCAGTTCTTC.